This entry describes one TCR beta chain. No antigen is known for it. Data came from immunoSEQ multiplex PCR; TCRdb stores just in-frame clones and leaves some out. The data contain fewer than 55,000 clones, around 83% of them singletons. Trimming cost V 4 bases and J 0 bases, with 13 bases left between them. CDR3 length: 15 amino acids. The germline V gene has CDR1 SGHNT and CDR2 YYREEE (reference sequence). These data originate in a study of radiotherapy plus CTLA-4 blockade in lung cancer. Study-wide findings and caveats: With interferon-beta, early dynamics of blood T cell clones were reported to best predict response. Blood TCR clones of tumor origin expanded after radiotherapy plus ipilimumab.

Ipilimumab CTLA-4 blockade and focal radiation were given to patients with chemo-refractory metastatic non-small-cell lung cancer. The chain employs TRBV5-4 and TRBJ1-1; D unresolved. The receptor comes from a human donor with non-small cell lung cancer whose response to radiotherapy plus ipilimumab could not be evaluated. The starting material was peripheral blood, obtained from a patient treated with radiotherapy plus ipilimumab. The CDR3 sequence: CASSGKTNMNTEAFF. CDR3 in DNA: TGTGCCAGCAGCGGCAAGACAAACATGAACACTGAAGCTTTCTTT.